The next 18 T cell receptor beta chains were all read from a single sample in a study of beta chain features in type 1 diabetes. cDNA synthesis used the whole RNA isolate, giving expressed TCRB sequences. Only in-frame clones appear in the TCRdb table, and some are missing; sequencing was by immunoSEQ multiplex PCR. The sample has 640,000 or so clones; around 15% are singletons. Their antigen targets remain unknown. General study points: Researchers report that Type 1 diabetes patients had moderately but significantly shorter TCRB CDR3s across all four CD4+ subsets.

Sequences were obtained from naive CD4+ T cells from blood. The receptors were gathered from a man between 18 and 35 years old with type 1 diabetes.

The gene calls are TRBV7-8 and TRBJ1-2, with TRBD1 matching over 9 bases. This CDR3 is built from 15 residues. The germline gives CDR1 SGHVS, CDR2 FQNEAQ. V was clipped by 4 bases and J by 0 bases; unmatched bases: 3. CDR3 loop: CASSSRQGANYGYTF. The CDR3 coding sequence is TGTGCCAGCAGCTCCAGACAGGGGGCTAACTATGGCTACACCTTC.

The chain carries TRBV30 and TRBJ1-5; D is undetermined. V was pared by 7 bases and J by 5 bases, with 12 bases between. The CDR3 covers 12 residues. Germline-derived CDR1 and CDR2 are GTSNPN and SVGIG (reference sequence). The CDR3 reads CASKTSDQPQHF. CDR3 sequence (DNA): TGTGCCTCTAAAACCTCCGATCAGCCCCAGCATTTT.

This clone was recorded a few times. V usage is TRBV28 and J usage is TRBJ2-1, with D possibly TRBD2 on 7 matching bases. The CDR3 is 15 residues long. V lost 7 bases and J 1 base, leaving 14 bases between the germline ends. Germline values: CDR1 MDHEN, CDR2 SYDVKM. CDR3 nucleotide sequence: TGTGCCAGCAATCCGGGGGGCCAATCCTACAATGAGCAGTTCTTC. Its protein is CASNPGGQSYNEQFF.

This clone has just a few counts. J is TRBJ1-2 and V is TRBV9, with unresolved D. The CDR3 runs to 12 residues. V was clipped by 4 bases and J by 7 bases, with 11 bases between them. Germline V gives CDR1 SGDLS, CDR2 YYNGEE. The CDR3 sequence is CASSTDSGGYTF. The CDR3, as DNA: TGTGCCAGCAGCACAGACTCGGGTGGCTACACCTTC.

The sample holds a few counts of this clone. The V call is TRBV6-5, the J call TRBJ1-2, with D unresolved. Trimming removed 7 bases from V and 4 bases from J, with 13 bases in between. The CDR3 extends over 13 amino acids. Per germline, CDR1 MNHEY and CDR2 SVGAGI. The CDR3 protein is CASKPATGYGYTF. The CDR3 bases are TGTGCCAGCAAGCCAGCCACTGGCTATGGCTACACCTTC.

CDR3 DNA sequence: TGTGCCAGCAGCAGCTCCCGTTGGACAGGGAGCGAGCAGTACTTC. Encoded protein: CASSSSRWTGSEQYF. This chain joins TRBV7-9 and TRBJ2-7; 8 bases align to TRBD1. J lost 6 bases, V lost 5 bases, and 12 bases had no gene match. CDR1 and CDR2 from the germline V gene are SEHNR and FQNEAQ (reference sequence). The CDR3 is 15 residues long.

Only a few counts were recorded for this clone. The chain links TRBV11-1 to TRBJ1-1; 9 bases map to TRBD1. From germline, CDR1 is SGHAT and CDR2 FQDESV (reference sequence). After removal of 6 bases from V and 5 bases from J, the junction contained 10 bases not matched to a gene. The CDR3 consists of 15 residues. This chain's CDR3 is CASSRQDRGDTEAFF. The CDR3 region has the DNA TGTGCCAGCAGTCGGCAGGACAGGGGCGATACTGAAGCTTTCTTT.

V gene TRBV19 combines with J gene TRBJ1-5, with D possibly matching TRBD1 (5 bases). The germline V gene has CDR1 LNHDA and CDR2 SQIVND (reference sequence). The V and J ends lost 3 bases and 8 bases respectively, with 17 bases between them. This CDR3 is 15 amino acids long. CDR3 sequence reads: CASSIRDRNGEPQHF. The CDR3 coding sequence is TGTGCCAGTAGTATTCGAGACAGAAACGGGGAGCCCCAGCATTTT. Drawing the rest from reference TRBV19 and TRBJ1-5, the complete variable domain is DGGITQSPKYLFRKEGQNVTLSCEQNLNHDAMYWYRQDPGQGLRLIYYSQIVNDFQKGDIAEGYSVSREKKESFPLTVTSAQKNPTAFYLCASSIRDRNGEPQHFGDGTRLSIL.

The rearrangement links TRBV2 to TRBJ1-2; possible D gene TRBD1, 6 bases. The length of the CDR3 is 13 residues. Germline CDR1 SNHLY, CDR2 FYNNEI. V was clipped by 7 bases and J by 5 bases, with 14 bases between them. CDR3 nucleotides: TGTGCCAGCAACCCCCAGGGGCCATATGGCTACACCTTC. Residues: CASNPQGPYGYTF.

This clone was counted between two and nine times. CDR3: CSAVTGTTDTQYF. The CDR3 DNA reads TGCAGCGCCGTGACAGGGACCACAGATACGCAGTATTTT. J is TRBJ2-3 and V is TRBV29-1; 7 bases agree with TRBD1. CDR3 length: 13 residues. CDR1 is SQVTM, CDR2 ANQGSEA, per germline. With 7 bases clipped from V and 2 bases from J, the junction kept 6 bases outside the gene matches.

As regards this clone: Different DNA sequences within this sample yield the same CDR3. The chain is built from TRBV6-5 and TRBJ2-5; D unclear. Germline loops: CDR1 MNHEY, CDR2 SVGAGI. Trimming cost V 2 bases and J 1 base, with 5 bases left between them. The CDR3 spans 13 residues. The CDR3 DNA sequence: TGTGCCAGCAGTTACGACTCCCAAGAGACCCAGTACTTC. It specifies CASSYDSQETQYF.

This clone was counted only a few times. The chain combines TRBV9 with TRBJ2-6; 7 nucleotides match TRBD1. CDR3 length equals 15 residues. The germline V gene has CDR1 SGDLS and CDR2 YYNGEE. Losses at the gene ends were 5 bases for V and 0 bases for J; bases not matched to a gene: 2. The DNA of the CDR3 is TGTGCCAGCAGACGGACAGGCTCTGGGGCCAACGTCCTGACTTTC. Translated: CASRRTGSGANVLTF.

This rearrangement joins TRBV7-6 to TRBJ2-1, with 14 bases identical to TRBD2. This CDR3 is built from 16 residues. V was pared by 5 bases and J by 9 bases, with 9 bases of the junction left unmatched. CDR1 SGHVS and CDR2 FNYEAQ come from the germline V gene. The CDR3 DNA follows: TGTGCCAGCAGCCGCAGACTAGCGGGGGGGCCTGGTGAGCAGTTCTTC. This sequence encodes CASSRRLAGGPGEQFF.

The V call is TRBV12-5, the J call TRBJ2-3; 8 bases map to TRBD2. This CDR3 contains 14 residues. V gave up 4 bases and J gave up 5 bases; unmatched junction bases: 5. Germline assignment: CDR1 LGHNT and CDR2 FRNRAP. CDR3 region: CASGSGLGKDTQYF. The CDR3 bases are TGTGCTAGTGGTTCGGGACTAGGAAAAGATACGCAGTATTTT.

This chain joins TRBV7-6 and TRBJ2-2, with TRBD2 matching 7 bases. CDR1 is SGHVS, CDR2 FNYEAQ, per germline. Unmatched junction bases numbered 6, after V lost 4 bases and J lost 7 bases. CDR3 length: 14 amino acids. CDR3 nucleotides: TGTGCCAGCAGCTCCCCGGGGGAGGGCGGGGAGCTGTTTTTT. It specifies CASSSPGEGGELFF.

The chain carries TRBV9 and TRBJ1-6, with D possibly TRBD1 on 5 matching bases. Germline lookup yields CDR1 SGDLS and CDR2 YYNGEE. This CDR3 comprises 15 residues. V dropped 2 bases and J dropped 10 bases, with 16 bases sitting between them. CDR3 residues: CASSVGGGSRSPLHF. The DNA for the CDR3 is TGTGCCAGCAGCGTGGGGGGAGGTTCTAGATCACCCCTCCACTTT.

This clone occurred a few times. V usage is TRBV29-1 and J usage is TRBJ1-1; D is ambiguous. Trimming took off 1 base at V and 3 bases at J, with 9 bases between the two ends. In germline, CDR1 is SQVTM, CDR2 ANQGSEA. The CDR3 has 13 residues. CDR3 region: CSVEATQYTEAFF. The CDR3, as DNA: TGCAGCGTTGAAGCGACTCAGTACACTGAAGCTTTCTTT.

This clone has just a few counts. The same CDR3 can be traced to other DNA sequences in this sample. This chain links TRBV18 with TRBJ2-1; a weak D match, TRBD1 (5 bases). The CDR3 covers 13 residues. Trimming cost V 3 bases and J 4 bases, with 7 bases left between them. Germline V gene data show CDR1 as KGHSH and CDR2 as LQKENI. The CDR3 sequence is CASSPPGYNEQFF. The DNA for the CDR3 is TGTGCCAGCTCACCTCCAGGGTACAATGAGCAGTTCTTC.